One and the same sample provided the 31 T cell receptor beta chains below, sequenced in a study of cytomegalovirus exposure and HLA in healthy donors. Primers: 60 Vbeta forward and 13 Jbeta reverse. The data were produced by immunoSEQ multiplex PCR, yet TCRdb's version contains in-frame clones alone and is incomplete. The table lists approximately 120,000 clones, roughly 76% of them singletons. The material sequenced was PBMCs. The source is a woman aged 55-69 years in good health and CMV-seropositive.

The CDR3: CASSLGAGGLSYNEQFF. The CDR3 DNA reads TGCGCCAGCAGCTTGGGAGCGGGGGGACTCTCCTACAATGAGCAGTTCTTC. This sequence joins TRBV5-1 and TRBJ2-1; 9 nucleotides match TRBD2. The CDR3 is 17 amino acids. Germline lookup yields CDR1 SGHRS and CDR2 YFSETQ. The trim removed 0 bases at V and 0 bases at J, leaving 4 bases unmatched.

This chain joins TRBV4-2 and TRBJ2-3; 7 bases map to TRBD2. The J segment lost 6 bases and the V segment lost 2 bases, leaving 11 bases of the junction unmatched. The CDR3 spans 16 residues. From germline, CDR1 is LGHNA and CDR2 YNFKEQ. Here the CDR3 DNA reads TGTGCCAGCAGCCAACAGAGCGAGACTAGCATGGATACGCAGTATTTT. Protein product: CASSQQSETSMDTQYF.

The V gene is TRBV6-5, the J gene TRBJ1-6; D not certain. The CDR3 sequence is 15 residues long. Germline V gene lookup returns CDR1 MNHEY and CDR2 SVGAGI. The ends were cut back, 2 bases at V and 4 bases at J, with 9 bases in the middle. CDR3 coding DNA: TGTGCCAGCAGTTACAGTGGCGGTTATAATTCACCCCTCCACTTT. Its protein is CASSYSGGYNSPLHF.

V and J are TRBV7-9 and TRBJ2-2; 7 nucleotides align to TRBD1. Unmatched junction bases numbered 4, after V lost 5 bases and J lost 1 base. Looked up from germline, CDR1 is SEHNR and CDR2 is FQNEAQ (reference sequence). This CDR3 spans 15 amino acids. The CDR3 is CASSMGQRNTGELFF. CDR3 nucleotide sequence: TGTGCCAGCAGCATGGGACAGCGGAACACCGGGGAGCTGTTTTTT.

This clone showed up just once. V and J are TRBV28 and TRBJ1-2; TRBD1 matches 9 bases. The CDR3 runs to 17 residues. Per germline, CDR1 MDHEN and CDR2 SYDVKM. Losses at the gene ends were 4 bases for V and 0 bases for J; bases not matched to a gene: 9. CDR3 bases: TGTGCCAGCAGTTCATCGTGGACAGGGGTCCCTAACTATGGCTACACCTTC. Translating it yields CASSSSWTGVPNYGYTF.

The chain links TRBV30 to TRBJ2-2; TRBD1 matches at 8 bases. The length of the CDR3 is 15 residues. J gave up 3 bases and V 2 bases, and 5 bases lay outside the gene matches. Germline assignment: CDR1 GTSNPN and CDR2 SVGIG (reference sequence). The CDR3 spells CAWSFGQGYTGELFF. The CDR3 region has the DNA TGTGCCTGGAGTTTTGGACAGGGTTACACCGGGGAGCTGTTTTTT.

This chain uses TRBV5-1 with TRBJ2-3; a possible D gene is TRBD2 (5 bases). Germline V gives CDR1 SGHRS, CDR2 YFSETQ. V lost 5 bases, J lost 7 bases, and 20 bases lay in between. The CDR3 length is 15 residues. The DNA for the CDR3 is TGCGCCAGCAGGCCTCCGGGAACCTCTGCACATACGCAGTATTTT. Amino acids: CASRPPGTSAHTQYF.

This clone was seen a handful of times. The chain joins TRBV9 to TRBJ2-5; 8 nucleotides align to TRBD2. CDR1 and CDR2 from the germline V gene are SGDLS and YYNGEE. The ends lost 7 bases at V and 5 bases at J; junction bases unmatched: 13. The CDR3 runs 15 residues. CDR3 region: CASCHGREVGETQYF. The CDR3 nucleotides read TGTGCCAGCTGTCACGGGCGGGAGGTTGGGGAGACCCAGTACTTC.

The rearrangement links TRBV4-1 to TRBJ2-7; TRBD2 agrees at 7 bases. The junction had 9 bases not matched to a gene; V was cut back by 0 bases and J by 1 base. Germline V lookup: CDR1 MGHRA, CDR2 YSYEKL. This CDR3 is built from 17 residues. The CDR3 DNA follows: TGCGCCAGCAGCCAAGATTTCTGGACTAGGGAGTCCTACGAGCAGTACTTC. Its protein product is CASSQDFWTRESYEQYF.

The chain joins TRBV5-4 to TRBJ1-1; D gene ambiguous. Per the germline V gene, CDR1 is SGHNT and CDR2 is YYREEE (reference sequence). The CDR3 length is 15 residues. Trimming took 0 bases from V and 1 from J, leaving 10 bases between them. CDR3 region: CASSLALAGNTEAFF. In nucleotides, the CDR3 is TGTGCCAGCAGCTTGGCCTTGGCAGGGAACACTGAAGCTTTCTTT.

The chain recombines TRBV19 with TRBJ2-6; D is perhaps TRBD1 (6 bases). In germline, CDR1 is LNHDA, CDR2 SQIVND (reference sequence). V was clipped by 1 base and J by 4 bases, with 8 bases between them. CDR3 size: 15 residues. CDR3 protein: CASSIGTAGANVLTF. The CDR3 region has the DNA TGTGCCAGTAGTATAGGGACAGCCGGGGCCAACGTCCTGACTTTC. The entire variable domain, with the rest obtained from reference TRBV19 and TRBJ2-6, is as follows: DGGITQSPKYLFRKEGQNVTLSCEQNLNHDAMYWYRQDPGQGLRLIYYSQIVNDFQKGDIAEGYSVSREKKESFPLTVTSAQKNPTAFYLCASSIGTAGANVLTFGAGSRLTVL.

The rearrangement joins TRBV6-5 to TRBJ1-2; TRBD1 agrees at 8 bases. This CDR3 is 13 amino acids long. V lost 5 bases, J lost 5 bases, and 4 bases stayed unmatched. The germline gives CDR1 MNHEY, CDR2 SVGAGI. The CDR3 DNA is TGTGCCAGCAGTACAGGGGGGTATTATGGCTACACCTTC. Protein sequence: CASSTGGYYGYTF.

V usage is TRBV19 and J usage is TRBJ2-7; 14 nucleotides line up with TRBD2. The CDR3 runs 15 residues. With 3 bases clipped from V and 7 bases from J, the junction kept 5 bases outside the gene matches. Looked up from germline, CDR1 is LNHDA and CDR2 is SQIVND (reference sequence). This chain's CDR3 is CASSMMGLAGDEQYF. CDR3 coding DNA: TGTGCCAGTAGTATGATGGGACTAGCGGGGGATGAGCAGTACTTC. Filled out from reference TRBV19 and TRBJ2-7, the complete variable domain reads DGGITQSPKYLFRKEGQNVTLSCEQNLNHDAMYWYRQDPGQGLRLIYYSQIVNDFQKGDIAEGYSVSREKKESFPLTVTSAQKNPTAFYLCASSMMGLAGDEQYFGPGTRLTVT.

This clone was found once. Other DNA sequences in the same sample also yield this CDR3. V gene TRBV4-3 combines with J gene TRBJ2-7, with D unclear. Looked up from germline, CDR1 is LGHNA and CDR2 is YSLEER. The ends were cut back, 0 bases at V and 3 bases at J, with 9 bases in the middle. CDR3 length: 14 amino acids. The CDR3 reads CASSQDRSGYEQYF. CDR3 bases: TGCGCCAGCAGCCAAGACCGCAGTGGCTACGAGCAGTACTTC.

The count of this clone is one. The rearrangement joins TRBV27 to TRBJ2-5; 9 bases are shared with TRBD1. The CDR3 runs to 16 residues. J was trimmed by 4 bases and V by 3 bases; bases with no gene match: 9. Germline V gene data show CDR1 as MNHEY and CDR2 as SMNVEV (reference sequence). This CDR3 is CASSLVWGQGGETQYF. The CDR3 coding sequence is TGTGCCAGCAGTTTGGTTTGGGGACAGGGTGGAGAGACCCAGTACTTC.

CDR3 DNA sequence: TGCGCCAGCAGCTTGGGGGCAGCCGAGCCCGGGGAGCTGTTTTTT. This translates into CASSLGAAEPGELFF. J is TRBJ2-2 and V is TRBV5-1, with unresolved D. This CDR3 contains 15 residues. Germline V gene sequence: CDR1 SGHRS, CDR2 YFSETQ. Trimming stripped 0 bases from V and 6 bases from J, with 12 bases between. Full variable domain (missing parts from reference TRBV5-1 and TRBJ2-2): KAGVTQTPRYLIKTRGQQVTLSCSPISGHRSVSWYQQTPGQGLQFLFEYFSETQRNKGNFPGRFSGRQFSNSRSEMNVSTLELGDSALYLCASSLGAAEPGELFFGEGSRLTVL.

The genes are TRBV30 and TRBJ2-7, with D possibly matching TRBD2 (5 bases). The CDR3 extends over 16 amino acids. CDR1 is GTSNPN and CDR2 is SVGIG in the germline V gene (reference sequence). The V gene lost 2 bases and the J gene lost 5 bases, with 22 bases spanning the gap. The CDR3 nucleotides read TGTGCCTGGAGTCCCCGGTCGGGGTTCATCTATAACGAGCAGTACTTC. Amino acids: CAWSPRSGFIYNEQYF.

The chain is built from TRBV5-1 and TRBJ2-7; tentatively, D is TRBD1 (5 bases). The CDR3 loop spans 14 amino acids. V lost 0 bases, J lost 6 bases, and 13 bases lay in between. Germline V gene lookup returns CDR1 SGHRS and CDR2 YFSETQ. CDR3 coding DNA: TGCGCCAGCAGCTTGGAGGGGTTTCGAAGCGAGCAGTACTTC. Translation gives CASSLEGFRSEQYF.

The chain links TRBV29-1 to TRBJ1-3; D is perhaps TRBD1 (6 bases). V lost 6 bases and J lost 2, with 14 bases in between. This CDR3 has 14 residues. The germline V gene encodes CDR1 SQVTM and CDR2 ANQGSEA. The DNA for the CDR3 is TGCAGCGTGACAGGACTCGTTCCTGGAAACACCATATATTTT. Amino acids: CSVTGLVPGNTIYF.

This chain connects TRBV4-3 to TRBJ2-3; D might be TRBD2 (5 bases). Germline loops: CDR1 LGHNA, CDR2 YSLEER. Between the trimmed V and J ends, which lost 0 bases and 2 bases, there was a span of 9 bases. The CDR3 contains 15 residues. CDR3 nucleotide sequence: TGCGCCAGCAGCCAAGATCGACTACCCACAGATACGCAGTATTTT. This gives the protein CASSQDRLPTDTQYF.

This chain joins TRBV29-1 and TRBJ1-1; the match to TRBD1 covers 12 bases. V lost 7 bases and J lost 7; bases outside the gene matches: 4. The germline V gene encodes CDR1 SQVTM and CDR2 ANQGSEA. The CDR3 runs 12 residues. CDR3 DNA sequence: TGCAGCGGGGACAGGGGGCTGGGTGAAGCTTTCTTT. Translated, it gives CSGDRGLGEAFF.

The CDR3, as DNA: TGTGCCAGCTCACCGTCCTCGGGACAGGGCTCGAACGGCTACACCTTC. It specifies CASSPSSGQGSNGYTF. V gene TRBV18 combines with J gene TRBJ1-2, with TRBD1 matching 9 bases. V shed 3 bases and J 8 bases; nucleotides not matched to a gene: 13. The CDR3 totals 16 residues. From germline, CDR1 is KGHSH and CDR2 LQKENI.

This chain connects TRBV4-2 to TRBJ1-2, with D perhaps matching TRBD1 (5 bases). The germline CDR1 and CDR2 sequences are LGHNA and YNFKEQ. The CDR3 is 16 amino acids. The V and J ends lost 0 bases and 6 bases respectively, with 17 bases between them. The CDR3 region has the DNA TGTGCCAGCAGCCAAGATCACACGGCAGGGCTCCATGGCTACACCTTC. Its protein is CASSQDHTAGLHGYTF.

The chain recombines TRBV5-1 with TRBJ1-4; D perhaps matches TRBD1 (5 bases). V was shortened by 1 base and J by 5 bases, with 12 bases between the two germline ends. This CDR3 has 15 residues. From germline, CDR1 is SGHRS and CDR2 YFSETQ. This CDR3 is CASSLSQGLNEKLFF. The CDR3 nucleotides read TGCGCCAGCAGCTTGTCCCAGGGTTTAAATGAAAAACTGTTTTTT.

This clone was recorded once. CDR3 residues: CATKSTSGGQETQYF. In nucleotides, the CDR3 is TGTGCCACCAAAAGCACTAGCGGGGGCCAAGAGACCCAGTACTTC. V gene TRBV10-3 combines with J gene TRBJ2-5; 11 bases are a match to TRBD2. The junction had 8 bases not matched to a gene; V was cut back by 10 bases and J by 1 base. The CDR3 consists of 15 residues. Germline assignment: CDR1 ENHRY and CDR2 SYGVKD.

The chain has TRBV30 and TRBJ1-2; 7 bases agree with TRBD1. The trim removed 3 bases at V and 4 bases at J, leaving 11 bases unmatched. CDR3 length: 15 residues. Germline V gene sequence: CDR1 GTSNPN, CDR2 SVGIG (reference sequence). CDR3 DNA: TGTGCCTGGAGAGACCTTACAGGGGCTGGCTATGGCTACACCTTC. Translation: CAWRDLTGAGYGYTF.

This clone appeared once. The chain is built from TRBV5-4 and TRBJ2-7, with 7 bases identical to TRBD1. The CDR3 is 13 residues long. The germline V gene encodes CDR1 SGHNT and CDR2 YYREEE (reference sequence). With 1 base clipped from V and 3 bases from J, the junction kept 1 base outside the gene matches. The CDR3 loop reads CASSLRDSYEQYF. CDR3 DNA sequence: TGTGCCAGCAGCTTGAGGGACAGCTACGAGCAGTACTTC.

This clone has a single count. The chain joins TRBV6-5 to TRBJ1-2; 9 nucleotides align to TRBD1. Germline CDR1 is MNHEY and CDR2 is SVGAGI. There are 14 residues in the CDR3. Losses at the gene ends were 6 bases for V and 5 bases for J; bases not matched to a gene: 7. This CDR3 is CASRKDRGGYGYTF. The CDR3 bases are TGTGCCAGCAGAAAGGACAGGGGAGGTTATGGCTACACCTTC.

The chain has TRBV5-5 and TRBJ1-2, with TRBD1 matching over 7 bases. The CDR3 has 17 amino acids. With 3 bases clipped from V and 2 bases from J, the junction kept 13 bases outside the gene matches. Germline V lookup: CDR1 SGHKS, CDR2 YYEKEE (reference sequence). The CDR3 spells CASSSVTEGAGNYGYTF. The CDR3 nucleotides read TGTGCCAGCAGCTCAGTAACCGAGGGGGCAGGAAACTATGGCTACACCTTC.

The chain links TRBV27 to TRBJ2-2, with 12 bases aligning to TRBD2. Germline assignment: CDR1 MNHEY and CDR2 SMNVEV (reference sequence). With V trimmed by 1 base and J by 0 bases, 3 bases remained unmatched. The CDR3 totals 18 residues. The CDR3 is CASSLFGLAGTNTGELFF. The CDR3 nucleotides read TGTGCCAGCAGTTTATTTGGACTAGCGGGAACGAACACCGGGGAGCTGTTTTTT.

Notes on this clone: This specimen includes other DNA sequences encoding the same CDR3. The chain carries TRBV10-3 and TRBJ1-2; 10 positions match TRBD1. The CDR3 contains 14 residues. V gave up 6 bases and J gave up 2 bases; unmatched junction bases: 3. Germline V gene data show CDR1 as ENHRY and CDR2 as SYGVKD. This CDR3 reads CAISPGQGNYGYTF. CDR3 bases: TGTGCCATCAGCCCGGGACAGGGGAACTATGGCTACACCTTC.